The rows below give T cell receptor beta chains drawn from one sample of a study of blood T cell repertoires in COVID-19. Only in-frame clones appear in the TCRdb table, and some are missing; sequencing was by immunoSEQ multiplex PCR. This sample has roughly 330,000 clones, with approximately 84% found just once. Material: PBMCs or T cells enriched from blood (not recorded which). These receptor sequences come from a young woman who had recovered from COVID-19. Each CDR3 is given with its conserved first and last residue. A D gene is named only where the DNA matches it firmly. Only some rows state a clone size, as once, few, many or a class for expanded clones.

CDR3nt: TGTGCTAGTGCATGGAACACTGAAGCTTTCTTT
CDR3aa: CASAWNTEAFF
v_gene: TRBV12-5
abundance: once
j_gene: TRBJ1-1
d_gene: .

CDR3nt: TGTGCCAGCGGGACAGGGGGTGGAAACACTGAAGCTTTCTTT
CDR3aa: CASGTGGGNTEAFF
v_gene: TRBV19
abundance: .
j_gene: TRBJ1-1
d_gene: TRBD1

CDR3nt: TGTGCCAGTAGTACCGGACTCGCAGACATTCAGTACTTC
CDR3aa: CASSTGLADIQYF
v_gene: TRBV19
abundance: few
j_gene: TRBJ2-4
d_gene: .

CDR3nt: TGTGCCAGCAGCGGAACAGGGCTTGTCGAGCAGTACTTC
CDR3aa: CASSGTGLVEQYF
v_gene: TRBV6-2/TRBV6-3
abundance: once
j_gene: TRBJ2-7
d_gene: .

CDR3nt: TGTGCCAGCAGCTTAGGGGACAGCCAAAGCTCTGGGGCCAACGTCCTGACTTTC
CDR3aa: CASSLGDSQSSGANVLTF
v_gene: TRBV7-9
abundance: many
j_gene: TRBJ2-6
d_gene: TRBD1

CDR3nt: TGTGCCAGCAGTGAGGAGGGGACTTCTAACTATGGCTACACCTTC
CDR3aa: CASSEEGTSNYGYTF
v_gene: TRBV2
abundance: once
j_gene: TRBJ1-2
d_gene: .

CDR3nt: TGCGCCAGCAGCCAACCGGGACTAGCTTACTCCTACAATGAGCAGTTCTTC
CDR3aa: CASSQPGLAYSYNEQFF
v_gene: TRBV4-1
abundance: .
j_gene: TRBJ2-1
d_gene: TRBD2

CDR3nt: TGCGCCAGCAGCTTGGCTCCCCAGGAAGAAACCTACGAGCAGTACTTC
CDR3aa: CASSLAPQEETYEQYF
v_gene: TRBV5-1
abundance: once
j_gene: TRBJ2-7
d_gene: .

CDR3nt: TGTGCCAGCAGTTCCTGGGCTTCGGGGGGGCGGAATGAGCAGTTCTTC
CDR3aa: CASSSWASGGRNEQFF
v_gene: TRBV6-5
abundance: .
j_gene: TRBJ2-1
d_gene: TRBD2

CDR3nt: TGTGCCAGCAGCGGACAGGTCACACCCTTACTAAATGAGCAGTTCTTC
CDR3aa: CASSGQVTPLLNEQFF
v_gene: TRBV9
abundance: .
j_gene: TRBJ2-1
d_gene: .

CDR3nt: TGTGCCAGCAGCGCCCAATCGCAGGGGGGATACTATGGCTACACCTTC
CDR3aa: CASSAQSQGGYYGYTF
v_gene: TRBV7-8
abundance: .
j_gene: TRBJ1-2
d_gene: TRBD1

CDR3nt: TGTGCCAGCAGCGCCTTCAGACAGGATGGCTACACCTTC
CDR3aa: CASSAFRQDGYTF
v_gene: TRBV9
abundance: .
j_gene: TRBJ1-2
d_gene: .

CDR3nt: TGTGCCAGCACCTGGGACAGAACCTATAATTCACCCCTCCACTTT
CDR3aa: CASTWDRTYNSPLHF
v_gene: TRBV21-1
abundance: .
j_gene: TRBJ1-6
d_gene: .

CDR3nt: TGTGCCAGCAGTTTAGGGGGGACAGGGGGCCGTCAGCCCCAGCATTTT
CDR3aa: CASSLGGTGGRQPQHF
v_gene: TRBV28
abundance: .
j_gene: TRBJ1-5
d_gene: TRBD1

CDR3nt: TGCGCCAGCAGCTTGTTCCCCCGAGTGAACCAAGAGACCCAGTACTTC
CDR3aa: CASSLFPRVNQETQYF
v_gene: TRBV5-1
abundance: .
j_gene: TRBJ2-5
d_gene: .

CDR3nt: TGTGCCAGCAGTTTCGACTCTAACACTGAAGCTTTCTTT
CDR3aa: CASSFDSNTEAFF
v_gene: TRBV12-3/TRBV12-4
abundance: once
j_gene: TRBJ1-1
d_gene: .

CDR3nt: TGCGCCAGCAGCTTGGCCGTCGCGGGGGGTGAGCAGTTCTTC
CDR3aa: CASSLAVAGGEQFF
v_gene: TRBV5-1
abundance: once
j_gene: TRBJ2-1
d_gene: TRBD2

CDR3nt: TGCGCCAGCAGCCGATCCCGGGACTCCGATATCCAAGAGACCCAGTACTTC
CDR3aa: CASSRSRDSDIQETQYF
v_gene: TRBV4-1
abundance: .
j_gene: TRBJ2-5
d_gene: .

CDR3nt: TGCGCCAGCAGCTCTGGAGGCGGTATCTTACAAGAGACCCAGTACTTC
CDR3aa: CASSSGGGILQETQYF
v_gene: TRBV5-1
abundance: once
j_gene: TRBJ2-5
d_gene: .

CDR3nt: TGTGCCAGCAGTCGGGACAGGGTGAACACCGGGGAGCTGTTTTTT
CDR3aa: CASSRDRVNTGELFF
v_gene: TRBV28
abundance: .
j_gene: TRBJ2-2
d_gene: TRBD1

CDR3nt: TGTGCCAGCAGCGCGGGACTAGGAAACACAGATACGCAGTATTTT
CDR3aa: CASSAGLGNTDTQYF
v_gene: TRBV7-3
abundance: once
j_gene: TRBJ2-3
d_gene: TRBD2

CDR3nt: TGTGCCAGTGCAACGGGGGGCCAGCCCCAGCATTTT
CDR3aa: CASATGGQPQHF
v_gene: TRBV19
abundance: .
j_gene: TRBJ1-5
d_gene: .

CDR3nt: TGTGCCACCGGGGGGACAGGGGGTGCCTACGAGCAGTACTTC
CDR3aa: CATGGTGGAYEQYF
v_gene: TRBV6-5
abundance: .
j_gene: TRBJ2-7
d_gene: TRBD1

CDR3nt: TGTGCCAGCAGCTTGGTCAGAGGGAACACTGAAGCTTTCTTT
CDR3aa: CASSLVRGNTEAFF
v_gene: TRBV5-5
abundance: few
j_gene: TRBJ1-1
d_gene: .

CDR3nt: TGTGCCACCGCACTTGACAGGGGGAATGAAAAACTGTTTTTT
CDR3aa: CATALDRGNEKLFF
v_gene: TRBV2
abundance: .
j_gene: TRBJ1-4
d_gene: TRBD1

CDR3nt: TGTGCCACCGATACAGGGAAGACTGAAGCTTTCTTT
CDR3aa: CATDTGKTEAFF
v_gene: TRBV15
abundance: .
j_gene: TRBJ1-1
d_gene: .

CDR3nt: TGTGCCAGCAGCACCCAGCGACAGGGGGGCTATGGCTACACCTTC
CDR3aa: CASSTQRQGGYGYTF
v_gene: TRBV7-9
abundance: .
j_gene: TRBJ1-2
d_gene: TRBD1

CDR3nt: TGTGCCAGCAGTTTAGGGGGGGGTGAAAAACTGTTTTTT
CDR3aa: CASSLGGGEKLFF
v_gene: TRBV12-3/TRBV12-4
abundance: .
j_gene: TRBJ1-4
d_gene: .

CDR3nt: TGTGCCAGCAGTCTGGGTGCTAGCGGGGTGGGGAGAGATACGCAGTATTTT
CDR3aa: CASSLGASGVGRDTQYF
v_gene: TRBV28
abundance: .
j_gene: TRBJ2-3
d_gene: TRBD2

CDR3nt: TGTGCCTGGAACGCTGGACTGAGCTACGAGCAGTACTTC
CDR3aa: CAWNAGLSYEQYF
v_gene: TRBV30
abundance: .
j_gene: TRBJ2-7
d_gene: .

CDR3nt: TGCGCCAGCAGCCAGCGGGCCGCCTACGAGCAGTACTTC
CDR3aa: CASSQRAAYEQYF
v_gene: TRBV4-1
abundance: .
j_gene: TRBJ2-7
d_gene: .

CDR3nt: TGTGCCACCAGCAGCACAGGGGACCTCTCCTATAATTCACCCCTCCACTTT
CDR3aa: CATSSTGDLSYNSPLHF
v_gene: TRBV15
abundance: .
j_gene: TRBJ1-6
d_gene: TRBD1

CDR3nt: TGCGCCAGCAGCTTGGTAGGGACAGGGCCCTATGGCTACACCTTC
CDR3aa: CASSLVGTGPYGYTF
v_gene: TRBV5-1
abundance: once
j_gene: TRBJ1-2
d_gene: TRBD1

CDR3nt: TGTGCCAGCTCACCAGGCGGGGATACGCAGTATTTT
CDR3aa: CASSPGGDTQYF
v_gene: TRBV18
abundance: .
j_gene: TRBJ2-3
d_gene: .

CDR3nt: TGTGCCAGTAGTACTGGGACAAGCTCTGGAAACACCATATATTTT
CDR3aa: CASSTGTSSGNTIYF
v_gene: TRBV19
abundance: once
j_gene: TRBJ1-3
d_gene: .

CDR3nt: TGTGCCAGCAGCCCCGACGGCCTAGGGGCCCAGTACTTC
CDR3aa: CASSPDGLGAQYF
v_gene: TRBV7-3
abundance: .
j_gene: TRBJ2-5
d_gene: .

CDR3nt: TGTGCCAGCAGCTTACAGGGATATAGCAATCAGCCCCAGCATTTT
CDR3aa: CASSLQGYSNQPQHF
v_gene: TRBV9
abundance: .
j_gene: TRBJ1-5
d_gene: .

CDR3nt: TGCGCCAGCAGCTTGCTTGGACAGGGAGGTCAGCCCCAGCATTTT
CDR3aa: CASSLLGQGGQPQHF
v_gene: TRBV5-1
abundance: .
j_gene: TRBJ1-5
d_gene: TRBD1

CDR3nt: TGTGCCAGCAGCTTGGGGTTCCCCCTACCGGCGCAGGGGACCAACGAGCAGTACTTC
CDR3aa: CASSLGFPLPAQGTNEQYF
v_gene: TRBV5-4
abundance: once
j_gene: TRBJ2-7
d_gene: .

CDR3nt: TGTGCCATCAGTGTCTTTTATGGCTACACCTTC
CDR3aa: CAISVFYGYTF
v_gene: TRBV10-3
abundance: .
j_gene: TRBJ1-2
d_gene: .